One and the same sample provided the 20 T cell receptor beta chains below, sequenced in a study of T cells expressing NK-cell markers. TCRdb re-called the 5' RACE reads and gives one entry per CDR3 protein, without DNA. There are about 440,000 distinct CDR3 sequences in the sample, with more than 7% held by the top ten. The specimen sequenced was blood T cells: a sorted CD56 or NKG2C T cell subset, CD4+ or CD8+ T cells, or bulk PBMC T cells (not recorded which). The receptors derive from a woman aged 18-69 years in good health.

The CDR3 sequence is CASSQAMGRQHADTQYF. The gene calls are TRBV4-1 and TRBJ2-3; there is no DNA to check the TCRdb D call of TRBD2. The CDR3 loop spans 17 amino acids. Germline CDR1 reads MGHRA; CDR2 reads YSYEKL.

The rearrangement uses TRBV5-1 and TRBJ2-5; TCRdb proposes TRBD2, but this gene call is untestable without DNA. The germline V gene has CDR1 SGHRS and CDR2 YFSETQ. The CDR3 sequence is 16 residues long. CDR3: CASSPLAGGWQETQYF.

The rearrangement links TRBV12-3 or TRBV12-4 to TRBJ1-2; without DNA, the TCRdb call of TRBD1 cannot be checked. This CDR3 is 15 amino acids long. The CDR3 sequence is CASTMVVGQGNGYTF.

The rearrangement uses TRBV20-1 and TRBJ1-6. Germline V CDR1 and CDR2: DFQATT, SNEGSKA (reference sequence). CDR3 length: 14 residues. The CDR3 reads CSASHSSYNSPLHF.

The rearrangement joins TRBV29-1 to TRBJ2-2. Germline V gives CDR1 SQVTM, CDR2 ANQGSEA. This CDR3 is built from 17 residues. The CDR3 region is CSVEASSLGINTGELFF.

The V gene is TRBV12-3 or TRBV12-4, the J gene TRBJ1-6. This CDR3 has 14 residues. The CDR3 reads CANPRSSYNSPLHF.

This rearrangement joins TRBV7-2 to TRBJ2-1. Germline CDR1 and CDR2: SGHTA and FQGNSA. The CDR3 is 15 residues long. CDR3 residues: CASSLGYGSINEQFF. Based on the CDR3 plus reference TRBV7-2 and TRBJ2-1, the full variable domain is GAGVSQSPSNKVTEKGKDVELRCDPISGHTALYWYRQSLGQGLEFLIYFQGNSAPDKSGLPSDRFSAERTGGSVSTLTIQRTQQEDSAVYLCASSLGYGSINEQFFGPGTRLTVL.

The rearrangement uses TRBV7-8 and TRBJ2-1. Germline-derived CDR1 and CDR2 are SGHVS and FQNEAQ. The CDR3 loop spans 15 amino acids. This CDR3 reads CASNGWLSNYNEQFF.

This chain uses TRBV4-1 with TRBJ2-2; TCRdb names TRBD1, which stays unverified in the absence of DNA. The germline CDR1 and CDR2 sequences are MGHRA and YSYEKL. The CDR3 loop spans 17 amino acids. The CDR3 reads CASSPSGSAPSTGELFF.

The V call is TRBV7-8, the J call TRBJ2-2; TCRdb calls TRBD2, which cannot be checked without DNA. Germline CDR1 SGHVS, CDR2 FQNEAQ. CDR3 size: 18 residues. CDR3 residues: CASSFGLNLKLNTGELFF.

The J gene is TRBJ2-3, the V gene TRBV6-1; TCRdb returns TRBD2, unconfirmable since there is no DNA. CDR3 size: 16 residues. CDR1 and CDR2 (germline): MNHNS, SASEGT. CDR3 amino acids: CASRPRWGRDTDTQYF.

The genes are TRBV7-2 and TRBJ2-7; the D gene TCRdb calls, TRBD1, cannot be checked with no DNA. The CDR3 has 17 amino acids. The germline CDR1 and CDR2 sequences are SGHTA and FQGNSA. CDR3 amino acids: CASSAGQGWLARYEQYF.

The CDR3 loop is CSAYTGQGNGYTF. The rearrangement joins TRBV20-1 to TRBJ1-2; TCRdb lists TRBD1, though no DNA is available to test this call. CDR3 length: 13 amino acids. Germline V gene sequence: CDR1 DFQATT, CDR2 SNEGSKA (reference sequence).

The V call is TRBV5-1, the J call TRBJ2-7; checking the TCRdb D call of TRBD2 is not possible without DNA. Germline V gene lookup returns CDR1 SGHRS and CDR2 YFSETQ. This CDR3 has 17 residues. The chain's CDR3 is CASSLAPGLAGGNEQYF.

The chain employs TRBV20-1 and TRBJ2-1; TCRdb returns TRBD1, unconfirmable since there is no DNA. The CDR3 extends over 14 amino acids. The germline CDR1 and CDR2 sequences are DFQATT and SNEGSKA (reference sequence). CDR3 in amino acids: CSAPGGLGVNEQFF.

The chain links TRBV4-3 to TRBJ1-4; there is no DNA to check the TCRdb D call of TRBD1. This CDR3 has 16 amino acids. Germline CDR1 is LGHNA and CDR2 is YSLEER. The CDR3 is CASSQRRQGTNEKLFF.

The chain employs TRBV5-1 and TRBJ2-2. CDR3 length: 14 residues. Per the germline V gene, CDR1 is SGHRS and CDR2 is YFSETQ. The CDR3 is CASSFTSGTGELFF.

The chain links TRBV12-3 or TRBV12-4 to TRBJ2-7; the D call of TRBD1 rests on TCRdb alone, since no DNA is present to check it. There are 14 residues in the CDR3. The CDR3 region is CASSRRGGNYEQYF.

The CDR3 loop reads CSVGLAGAYEQFF. The chain employs TRBV29-1 and TRBJ2-1; TCRdb gives TRBD2 as the D gene, but with no DNA this cannot be confirmed. CDR1 is SQVTM and CDR2 is ANQGSEA in the germline V gene. The CDR3 spans 13 residues.

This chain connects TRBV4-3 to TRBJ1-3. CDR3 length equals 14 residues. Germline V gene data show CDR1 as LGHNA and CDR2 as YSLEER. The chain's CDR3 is CASSQGSYGNTIYF.